This TCR beta chain was recovered during a study of blood T cell repertoires in COVID-19. Study as a whole: The origin of the acute and convalescent COVID-19 samples was the United States, Italy and Spain.

The authors' processing: By means of reference gene primer amplification, nucleated cell counts were estimated. Assay: immunoSEQ multiplex PCR; the TCRdb copy retains only in-frame clones and omits some. V and J calls and clone size are copied from that table; D and trimming were computed from the DNA. The table shows some 150,000 clones, with around 84% occurring only once. This CDR3 has 14 amino acids. Trimming pared 1 base from V and 5 bases from J, leaving 12 bases between. Germline-derived CDR1 and CDR2 are SGHAT and FQNNGV. The age range of participants was 18 to 89 years, with residence in roughly 25 US areas.

The rearrangement links TRBV11-2 to TRBJ2-7, with D perhaps TRBD1 (6 bases). This receptor was identified in a woman aged 45-59 years who had been exposed to COVID-19. The specimen sequenced was PBMCs or T cells enriched from blood (not recorded which). The CDR3 reads CASSLGAGADEQYF. CDR3 bases: TGTGCCAGCAGCTTAGGGGCAGGGGCGGACGAGCAGTACTTC.